This T cell receptor beta chain came from a study of technical replicates of blood from a few donors. Produced via immunoSEQ multiplex PCR; TCRdb's table is partial and in-frame only. The table lists 25,000 to 40,000 clones, approximately 92% of them singletons, with over 4% in the top ten. Trimming cost V 1 base and J 4 bases, with 10 bases left between them. The CDR3 length is 13 residues. Germline V CDR1 and CDR2: GTSNPN, SVGIG (reference sequence). The receptor was derived from a human donor in good health. Some clones in this sample may be carry-over from other donors' samples. This chain uses TRBV30 with TRBJ1-1; D might be TRBD1 (5 bases). Sample: PBMCs. The DNA of the CDR3 is TGTGCCTGGAGTGCCCAGGGAGGCACTGAAGCTTTCTTT. This sequence encodes CAWSAQGGTEAFF. Full variable domain (missing parts from reference TRBV30 and TRBJ1-1): SQTIHQWPATLVQPVGSPLSLECTVEGTSNPNLYWYRQAAGRGLQLLFYSVGIGQISSEVPQNLSASRPQDRQFILSSKKLLLSDSGFYLCAWSAQGGTEAFFGQGTRLTVV.